This entry is about one T cell receptor beta chain. The antigen is undetermined. Other nucleotide sequences in the sample specify the same CDR3. Between the trimmed V and J ends, which lost 1 base and 2 bases, there was a span of 0 bases. Germline loops: CDR1 SGHRS, CDR2 YFSETQ. This CDR3 comprises 11 residues. Generated by immunoSEQ multiplex PCR, the TCRdb table keeps only in-frame clones and is missing some. The sample includes about 17,000 clones, about four fifths of them seen just once. This sample was included in a study of T cells in localized non-small cell lung cancer. Study-wide findings and caveats: Uninvolved adjacent lung had the highest recorded T cell clonality, with tumor below it.

This receptor was identified in a male donor aged 60 or older with stage III lung adenocarcinoma. Specimen: peripheral blood, collected before any cancer treatment. V is TRBV5-1 and J is TRBJ2-5, with no clear D. CDR3 amino acids: CASSLQETQYF. In DNA, the CDR3 is TGCGCCAGCAGCTTGCAAGAGACCCAGTACTTC.